This T cell receptor (beta chain) came from a study of cytomegalovirus exposure and HLA in healthy donors (dated by TCRdb to about 2017). For the study in its entirety: In an earlier analysis of fewer than 750 of the donors, 250 to 350 Gb of sequence data and about 110 million unique TCR beta sequences from approximately 180 million T cells were reported. The genetic ancestry cluster associated with self-reported Caucasian donors included over 65% of the 300 to 450 genotyped donors. Roughly 5 DR-DQ haplotypes were handled as single units for association and clustering, since linkage in the cohort was strong. Donor age, sex, ethnicity and CMV serostatus were compiled alongside the repertoire data. Rather than using new phenotypic data, the later analysis identified candidate immune exposures from TCR beta sequences and from how often those sequences occurred across donors. Class I and class II HLA loci were covered by the typing at four-digit resolution. Across 300 to 500 genotyped donors of the cohort, an average of roughly 250,000 unique TCR beta nucleotide sequences per donor were sequenced, and roughly a sixth of those sequences were non-productive. The study was designed to test whether signatures of past pathogen exposure could be identified by cataloging public T cell receptors. An earlier analysis of 587 of the donors used high-throughput TCR beta sequencing to judge whether each TCR beta V gene segment behaved as functional or pseudogenic. Approximately 300 gigabases of sequencing data and around 85 million unique TCR sequences made up an early release that covered 500 to 650 HLA-typed donors. A later genetic analysis took genome-wide SNP genotypes for about three fifths of the 666 donors and used that subset as a discovery cohort. Along with the roughly 670-subject first cohort, a separate validation cohort of over a hundred different subjects was used. To study patterns of TCR occurrence, a later analysis re-analyzed previously published TCR beta repertoires from hundreds of donors and added high-resolution HLA genotyping. High-throughput TCR immunosequencing, statistical association of individual TCRs with disease status, and machine learning were combined to predict cytomegalovirus infection status. All discovery cohort repertoires had been generated on a single sequencing platform. The study profiled the T cell repertoires of about 720 subjects by immunosequencing and related them to cytomegalovirus serostatus. The number of typed donors differed by locus: 629-630 for A, B, C, DRB1 and DQB1; approximately 520 for DQA1; over 600 for DPA1; and about 470 for DPB1. Study-wide conclusions, independent of this receptor: Most TCR sequences were seen in very few donors, while some public TCRs were found in many individuals. A later analysis found that TCR association rates varied across HLA loci, with DRB1 alleles showing the most associated TCRs and HLA-C alleles the fewest. When HLA alleles, especially DR and DQ, strongly co-occurred, TCR associations were difficult to assign to individual alleles. Correlated functional status among segregating V segments might reflect linkage disequilibrium, but an unknown experimental factor could not be ruled out. According to a later analysis, parvovirus B19, influenza, CMV and Epstein-Barr virus appeared linked to several top co-occurrence clusters. HLA typing was unavailable for some donors at each locus, so association tests used only the typed subset. An association between a missense DCLRE1C variant and V-gene and J-gene trimming of TCR beta chains was found in a later genetic analysis and replicated in an independent cohort. A cluster of highly shared sequence variants was judged likely to represent a technical artifact of the sequencing pipeline. According to a later analysis, most CMV-associated TCR beta chains appeared to be HLA-restricted, and the HLA associations seemed to be driven largely by CMV exposure. The only immune exposure information available for the cohort was CMV serostatus. In this cohort, only TCR beta chains were sequenced, and detectable features were limited by the absence of alpha or paired-chain data. The classifier was reported to diagnose cytomegalovirus status with high specificity and sensitivity in both the original and validation cohorts. The presence/absence analyses assumed that sequencing depth was roughly uniform across donors, and that assumption may not be true. It was suggested by the authors that the approach could potentially be generalized to other disease states and immunological phenotypes. In vitro tests confirmed that a few of the cytomegalovirus-associated TCR beta chains recognize cytomegalovirus antigens. Broadly in line with IMGT annotations, most TCR beta V segments showed up in productive rearrangements about 90% or about 30% of the time in an earlier analysis of several hundred of the donors. According to a later genetic analysis, donors in an Asian-associated ancestry cluster had fewer N-insertions in productive TCRs than the roughly 670-donor mean. Compared with equally common non-associated chains, HLA-associated TCR beta chains in a later analysis were more clonally expanded and had lower generation probabilities. The earlier analysis of around 600 of the donors excluded 15 to 20 rarely observed V segments, including chromosome 9 orphons, because counts were too low. In a later analysis, around 15,000 TCR beta sequences were associated with specific HLA alleles at a false discovery rate of 0.05. The study listed approximately 160 TCR beta chains as associated with cytomegalovirus. Some IMGT-functional V segments, including TRBV6-2 and TRBV6-3, could not be distinguished by the 87-base-pair reads and were therefore excluded. A further reported finding was that TCR beta sequences accurately predicted the HLA-A and HLA-B alleles for most subjects in the first cohort.

A word on this clone: Its antigen is still unknown. Per-base quality was not reported, and no clone a single base away is much larger than it.

V gives up 2 bases and J gives up 2 bases, and the segment between their germline ends measures 18 bases. The CDR3, from cysteine to phenylalanine, totals 18 residues. Of the read, only the CDR3 DNA is kept; its 54 bases are in frame from base 1. The germline V gene provides CDR1 MDHEN and CDR2 SYDVKM. The cohort was made up of 500 to 850 healthy bone marrow donors. At the time of sampling, every cohort member was nominally healthy, though immune exposures that went unrecorded were likely present. The donor tested CMV seropositive, placing the donor among the 250 to 300 seropositive members of the cohort. A peripheral blood sample was provided by each donor, and peripheral blood mononuclear cells were used for TCR beta sequencing. Genomic DNA was extracted from the blood cell samples with the Qiagen DNeasy Blood Extraction Kit. The protocol used for the library was the immunoSEQ multiplex PCR assay. A mixture of 60 forward primers for TCR Vbeta segments and 13 reverse primers for TCR Jbeta segments was used in the multiplex PCR. A multiplex PCR assay on genomic DNA amplified the CDR3 region of rearranged TCR beta genes. The Illumina HiSeq System was used to sequence the amplified TCR beta libraries as 87-base-pair reads. The published analysis was carried out like this. A later analysis tallied tens of millions of unique TCR beta chains across the 700 or so repertoires, and approximately 11 million of those chains were shared by two or more donors. To remove PCR and sequencing errors, raw reads were error-corrected and collapsed into unique sequences using a nearest-neighbor algorithm that merged closely related sequences. Alignment of CDR3 sequences to IMGT reference sequences was used to assign V, D and J gene segments. Each retained sequence needed at least a six-nucleotide match to both a V gene segment and a J gene segment. Rearrangements were called productive when the CDR3 lacked stop codons and stayed in frame with V and J; all others were non-productive. Following IMGT convention, CDR3 was defined as the stretch from the second conserved V-encoded cysteine to the conserved J-encoded phenylalanine. The earlier analysis of 500 to 750 of the donors excluded any sequence lacking an unambiguous match to a single V gene segment. In an earlier analysis of several hundred of the donors, V segments were called functional above 56.7% productive rearrangements and were called segregating when the between-donor standard deviation exceeded 5%. A statistical classification framework was built for diagnosing cytomegalovirus status from the catalog of TCR beta chain sequences. A later analysis assigned V and J genes by comparing TCR nucleotide sequences with IMGT/GENE-DB human TR gene sequences. Using the TCRdist pipeline, a later analysis assigned CDR3 sequences along with most-parsimonious VDJ recombination scenarios. A later analysis defined each TCR beta chain by its CDR3 amino acid sequence plus V-gene family, and excluded reads lacking a unique V-gene family. In a later analysis, some 600 highly shared, low-generation-probability nucleotide sequences were removed to address suspected cross-contamination and a sequencing artifact. For each public chain, a later analysis derived a clonal expansion index from normalized ranks of inferred template counts within each repertoire. A later analysis computed generation probabilities with a VDJ recombination model fitted to out-of-frame rearrangements, and checked the results against IGoR. In a later analysis, hypergeometric tests were used to score TCR-TCR, TCR-HLA and TCR-CMV co-occurrence, with a repertoire-size bias correction applied to TCR pairs. A later analysis estimated false discovery rates by permuting HLA or CMV assignments 20 times. In a later analysis, co-occurring TCRs were grouped using DBSCAN, with TCRdist sequence similarity added in when clustering inside HLA-allele-positive subsets. Repertoires with fewer than 30,000 or more than 120,000 public chains, plus five repertoires with anomalous nucleotide sharing, were excluded from co-occurrence clustering. TCRdb limited this immuneACCESS table to in-frame rearrangements with V and J called. A share of clones is missing; checked studies link under half to unresolved V genes, and the rest is unexplained. Clone size and the V and J calls come from that table; the DNA yielded D and trimming. This sample has over 80,000 clones in its table, and 82% of those were observed once. The top ten clonotypes cover less than 4% of the sample.

The TCR comes from a man aged 25-45 years in good health and CMV-seropositive. Sequenced sample: PBMCs. The sequence joins TRBV28 to TRBJ2-2, and perhaps TRBD1 as D gene, on 7 matching bases. CDR3 region: CASSLRSGGTVNTGELFF. The base sequence is TGTGCCAGCAGTTTAAGAAGCGGCGGGACAGTTAACACCGGGGAGCTGTTTTTT.